This T cell receptor beta chain stems from a study of T cell changes during pregnancy in multiple sclerosis. The protocol was immunoSEQ multiplex PCR, while the TCRdb copy is restricted to in-frame clones and leaves out a portion. The table has 60,000 to 90,000 clones, 75% to 90% seen once; the top ten hold approximately 2%. The sequence derives from a female donor with multiple sclerosis, enrolled in a pregnancy study. The material was peripheral blood, obtained before pregnancy.

The CDR3 coding sequence is TGCGCCAGCAGCCTGGGGACTTTGCGCACAGATACGCAGTATTTT. Residues: CASSLGTLRTDTQYF. The chain carries TRBV5-1 and TRBJ2-3; D possibly corresponds to TRBD2 (6 bases). The CDR3 is 15 residues long. Germline lookup yields CDR1 SGHRS and CDR2 YFSETQ. Trimming left V 4 bases short and J 1 base short, with 13 bases between.